Each of the 29 T cell receptor beta chains below was sequenced from the same sample in a study of T cell repertoires in cytomegalovirus infection. One entry per CDR3 protein, called by TCRdb with MiXCR from the reads. Among approximately 71,000 distinct CDR3 sequences listed, 20% to 25% were seen once. No antigen has been assigned to these receptors. The source material was CD8+ T cells from cultured PBMCs, sampled from culture after CMV antigen stimulation. The receptor source for this set is a human donor in good health (CMV status not recorded). Some clones in this sample may be carry-over from other donors' samples.

Only a few counts were recorded for this clonotype. This chain connects TRBV10-3 to TRBJ2-3; TRBD2 might be the D (6 bases). Germline V gene lookup returns CDR1 ENHRY and CDR2 SYGVKD. The germline V and J ends were trimmed by 10 bases and 5 bases, with 10 bases remaining between them. This CDR3 has 11 amino acids. The CDR3 sequence is CATAGGDTQYF. In DNA form, the CDR3 reads TGTGCCACCGCCGGGGGAGATACGCAGTATTTT.

The chain employs TRBV12-3 or TRBV12-4 and TRBJ2-3; D may be TRBD1 (5 bases). V lost 4 bases and J 0 bases, leaving 11 bases between the germline ends. The CDR3 consists of 15 residues. Written as DNA, the CDR3 is TGTGCCAGCAGTTCTGATACAGGTAGCACAGATACGCAGTATTTT. This sequence encodes CASSSDTGSTDTQYF.

The rearrangement joins TRBV7-8 to TRBJ2-5, with D unclear. The CDR3 extends over 16 amino acids. CDR1 and CDR2 from the germline V gene are SGHVS and FQNEAQ. Trimming took off 4 bases at V and 1 base at J, with 16 bases between the two ends. DNA for the CDR3: TGTGCCAGCAGCTCCCTTTTAGGCACTATCCAAGAGACCCAGTACTTC. It specifies CASSSLLGTIQETQYF.

The J gene is TRBJ2-7, the V gene TRBV6-1; possibly TRBD1 or TRBD2 for D (5 bases each). Trimming cost V 6 bases and J 7 bases, with 19 bases left between them. Germline CDR1 reads MNHNS; CDR2 reads SASEGT. The CDR3 has 14 amino acids. CDR3 region: CASSYTGAASEQYF. CDR3 DNA: TGTGCCAGCAGCTATACAGGAGCGGCGTCAGAGCAGTACTTC.

The sample holds one count of this clonotype. The CDR3 protein is CASSSTGEGTYEQYF. The CDR3, as DNA: TGTGCCAGCAGTTCAACGGGAGAGGGGACATACGAGCAGTACTTC. V is TRBV27 and J is TRBJ2-7, with D perhaps TRBD1 or TRBD2 (6 bases each). The CDR3 contains 15 residues. Germline values: CDR1 MNHEY, CDR2 SMNVEV (reference sequence). The ends were cut back, 4 bases at V and 4 bases at J, with 17 bases in the middle.

This clonotype was seen a few times. The J gene is TRBJ2-1, the V gene TRBV7-2; D might be TRBD1 (6 bases). The CDR3 runs 15 residues. V was shortened by 5 bases and J by 4 bases, with 15 bases between the two germline ends. The V gene's germline CDR1 is SGHTA and CDR2 FQGNSA. This chain's CDR3 is CASSLAEGEYNEQFF. CDR3 in DNA: TGTGCCAGCAGCCTTGCTGAGGGGGAATACAATGAGCAGTTCTTC.

This clonotype was observed a handful of times. V usage is TRBV7-9 and J usage is TRBJ1-1; 8 nucleotides align to TRBD1. The CDR3 has 14 residues. Germline V gene data show CDR1 as SEHNR and CDR2 as FQNEAQ (reference sequence). V lost 5 bases and J lost 3; bases outside the gene matches: 5. For the CDR3, the DNA is TGTGCCAGCAGCCATGGACAGGGTGACACTGAAGCTTTCTTT. It encodes CASSHGQGDTEAFF.

This chain connects TRBV12-3 or TRBV12-4 to TRBJ1-1; D unclear. Deletions cut 6 bases from V and 1 base from J, with 9 bases between. The CDR3 sequence is 13 residues long. The CDR3 DNA reads as TGTGCCAGCAGCTCCCCTGGGAACACTGAAGCTTTCTTT. Residues: CASSSPGNTEAFF.

This clonotype occurred a few times. The chain carries TRBV11-3 and TRBJ2-1; D might be TRBD1 or TRBD2, each matching 5 bases. Deletions cut 2 bases from V and 7 bases from J, with 18 bases between. CDR3 length equals 16 residues. Germline V gives CDR1 SGHNT, CDR2 YENEEA. The CDR3 is CASSLNRGVYRNEQFF. Written as DNA, the CDR3 is TGTGCCAGCAGCTTAAATCGAGGGGTATATCGGAATGAGCAGTTCTTC.

This chain links TRBV6-1 with TRBJ2-7; 7 bases align to TRBD1. The CDR3 is 15 residues long. V lost 3 bases, J lost 6 bases, and 11 bases stayed unmatched. Per the germline V gene, CDR1 is MNHNS and CDR2 is SASEGT. The CDR3 is CASSDRGTDFVEQYF. For the CDR3, the DNA is TGTGCCAGCAGTGACAGGGGGACAGACTTTGTCGAGCAGTACTTC.

V usage is TRBV6-2 or TRBV6-3 and J usage is TRBJ2-3; TRBD1 is a possible D gene (5 bases). V shed 4 bases and J shed 4 bases, with 12 bases lying between them. The CDR3 is made up of 14 amino acids. The V gene's germline CDR1 is MNHEY and CDR2 SVGEGT. Here the CDR3 reads CASSFLTGPDTQYF. CDR3 nucleotides: TGTGCCAGCAGTTTCCTCACAGGACCAGATACGCAGTATTTT.

V usage is TRBV27 and J usage is TRBJ1-1; D gene ambiguous. The CDR3 is 13 residues long. V was clipped by 4 bases and J by 1 base, with 7 bases between them. Germline CDR1 MNHEY, CDR2 SMNVEV (reference sequence). The CDR3 spells CASSSIWNTEAFF. In DNA, the CDR3 is TGTGCCAGCAGTTCGATATGGAACACTGAAGCTTTCTTT.

This clonotype was counted a few times. The chain uses TRBV7-2 and TRBJ2-5, with 11 bases that match TRBD1. This CDR3 is built from 18 residues. Germline lookup yields CDR1 SGHTA and CDR2 FQGNSA. Trimming removed 4 bases from V and 5 bases from J; junction bases left unmatched: 15. The CDR3 spells CASSSPGTGGIYGETQYF. CDR3 sequence (DNA): TGTGCCAGCAGCTCCCCCGGGACAGGGGGGATCTACGGGGAGACCCAGTACTTC. Filled out from reference TRBV7-2 and TRBJ2-5, the complete variable domain reads GAGVSQSPSNKVTEKGKDVELRCDPISGHTALYWYRQSLGQGLEFLIYFQGNSAPDKSGLPSDRFSAERTGGSVSTLTIQRTQQEDSAVYLCASSSPGTGGIYGETQYFGPGTRLLVL.

This chain joins TRBV7-9 and TRBJ2-7; no clear D. The CDR3 consists of 15 residues. Germline assignment: CDR1 SEHNR and CDR2 FQNEAQ (reference sequence). V was clipped by 4 bases and J by 0 bases, with 13 bases between them. The CDR3 nucleotides are TGTGCCAGCAGCTCCGGTAGGACGGCCTCCTACGAGCAGTACTTC. Translated: CASSSGRTASYEQYF.

This clonotype was observed a few times. J is TRBJ2-1 and V is TRBV7-9; D perhaps matches TRBD2 (6 bases). The CDR3 contains 19 residues. CDR1 SEHNR and CDR2 FQNEAQ come from the germline V gene (reference sequence). V was pared by 6 bases and J by 6 bases, with 30 bases between. CDR3 sequence: CASSFSWAEDYLEGNEQFF. CDR3 in DNA: TGTGCCAGCAGTTTTAGTTGGGCCGAGGACTACCTTGAGGGCAATGAGCAGTTCTTC.

Only a few counts were recorded for this clonotype. CDR3 sequence: CASSNDGQGADQPQHF. The CDR3 DNA is TGTGCCAGCAGCAATGACGGACAGGGGGCGGATCAGCCCCAGCATTTT. This chain uses TRBV6-2 or TRBV6-3 with TRBJ1-5, with 11 positions matching TRBD1. Looked up from germline, CDR1 is MNHEY and CDR2 is SVGEGT. This CDR3 is built from 16 residues. Trimming at V came to 6 bases and at J to 5 bases, leaving 9 bases not matched to a gene.

This clonotype was seen a handful of times. The chain employs TRBV19 and TRBJ2-2; 7 nucleotides line up with TRBD1. Germline trimming cut 9 bases from V and 2 bases from J; bases unmatched to any gene: 18. This CDR3 is built from 18 residues. CDR1 is LNHDA, CDR2 SQIVND, per germline (reference sequence). CDR3 sequence (DNA): TGTGCCAGCCAGGGGGTCCATTCCCCCTTAATAAACACCGGGGAGCTGTTTTTT. As protein: CASQGVHSPLINTGELFF. The full variable domain, completed using reference TRBV19 and TRBJ2-2, is DGGITQSPKYLFRKEGQNVTLSCEQNLNHDAMYWYRQDPGQGLRLIYYSQIVNDFQKGDIAEGYSVSREKKESFPLTVTSAQKNPTAFYLCASQGVHSPLINTGELFFGEGSRLTVL.

This clonotype was counted ten times or more. One end of the junction does not line up with germline, which may come from a read error. The rearrangement uses TRBV7-7 and TRBJ2-5; unclear D gene. The CDR3 consists of 13 residues. CDR1 and CDR2 from the germline V gene are SSHAT and FNYEAQ (reference sequence). The CDR3 loop is CASSKDLQETQYF. Written as DNA, the CDR3 is TGTGCTAGCAGCAAAGACTTACAAGAGACCCAGTACTTC.

The V gene is TRBV20-1, the J gene TRBJ2-6; TRBD2 aligns across 8 bases. Germline V gives CDR1 DFQATT, CDR2 SNEGSKA (reference sequence). J lost 4 bases, V lost 0 bases, and 14 bases had no gene match. The CDR3 spans 19 residues. This CDR3 reads CSARERPGLVGSGANVLTF. The CDR3 DNA reads TGCAGTGCTAGAGAGCGGCCGGGACTAGTTGGATCCGGGGCCAACGTCCTGACTTTC.

The CDR3 protein is CASSGGTGTYNEQFF. CDR3 sequence (DNA): TGTGCCAGCAGTGGAGGGACAGGCACTTACAATGAGCAGTTCTTC. V and J are TRBV6-1 and TRBJ2-1; 8 bases map to TRBD1. CDR1 MNHNS and CDR2 SASEGT come from the germline V gene. Trimming at V came to 4 bases and at J to 4 bases, leaving 6 bases not matched to a gene. The CDR3 consists of 15 residues.

The table lists this clonotype with a few counts. The chain recombines TRBV6-5 with TRBJ2-5; 8 nucleotides line up with TRBD2. The trim removed 7 bases at V and 4 bases at J, leaving 11 bases unmatched. The CDR3 totals 15 residues. Germline V gene data show CDR1 as MNHEY and CDR2 as SVGAGI. The CDR3 DNA reads as TGTGCCAGCACCCTCGGGGGGGACTTCCCAGAGACCCAGTACTTC. Residues: CASTLGGDFPETQYF.

The chain joins TRBV7-9 to TRBJ1-1; D remains ambiguous. Germline V gene lookup returns CDR1 SEHNR and CDR2 FQNEAQ (reference sequence). The CDR3 is 14 amino acids. The V gene lost 1 base and the J gene lost 6 bases, with 12 bases spanning the gap. CDR3 in amino acids: CASSLGGGPPEAFF. CDR3 in DNA: TGTGCCAGCAGCTTAGGTGGTGGTCCGCCTGAAGCTTTCTTT. Using reference TRBV7-9 and TRBJ1-1 for the parts outside the CDR3, the full variable domain is DTGVSQNPRHKITKRGQNVTFRCDPISEHNRLYWYRQTLGQGPEFLTYFQNEAQLEKSRLLSDRFSAERPKGSFSTLEIQRTEQGDSAMYLCASSLGGGPPEAFFGQGTRLTVV.

This clonotype was seen a handful of times. This sequence joins TRBV7-8 and TRBJ2-2, with 10 positions matching TRBD2. Germline loops: CDR1 SGHVS, CDR2 FQNEAQ. The CDR3 loop spans 16 amino acids. V lost 5 bases, J lost 6 bases, and 9 bases stayed unmatched. As DNA, the CDR3 is TGTGCCAGCAGCAAAGCGGGGGGGCTATGGTCCGGGGAGCTGTTTTTT. This codes for CASSKAGGLWSGELFF.

The rearrangement joins TRBV2 to TRBJ1-1, with D tentatively TRBD1 (5 bases). Germline assignment: CDR1 SNHLY and CDR2 FYNNEI. V lost 2 bases, J lost 5 bases, and 9 bases lay in between. The CDR3 covers 13 residues. CDR3 coding DNA: TGTGCCAGCAGTGAACAGGGCAGAACTGAAGCTTTCTTT. It translates to CASSEQGRTEAFF.

This clonotype came up a few times. The rearrangement uses TRBV7-2 and TRBJ2-7; 9 bases are a match to TRBD2. Germline V gives CDR1 SGHTA, CDR2 FQGNSA. After removal of 4 bases from V and 4 bases from J, the junction contained 8 bases not matched to a gene. CDR3 size: 15 residues. CDR3 DNA sequence: TGTGCCAGCAGCTCAACCCTAGCGGGGTGGTACGAGCAGTACTTC. As protein: CASSSTLAGWYEQYF.

The V gene is TRBV7-4, the J gene TRBJ1-4, with D uncertain. The germline gives CDR1 SGHVT, CDR2 SQSDAQ. Trimming removed 3 bases at V and 8 bases at J, with 4 bases between. The CDR3 runs to 11 residues. The DNA for the CDR3 is TGTGCCAGCAGCTTCACGGAAAAACTGTTTTTT. It is translated as CASSFTEKLFF.

CDR3 amino acids: CASSPQGASGGYTF. CDR3 in DNA: TGTGCCAGCAGCCCGCAGGGGGCAAGTGGAGGCTACACCTTC. This chain uses TRBV7-8 with TRBJ1-2, with 8 bases aligning to TRBD1. CDR1 is SGHVS, CDR2 FQNEAQ, per germline. V shed 5 bases, J shed 8 bases, and the junction held 10 bases outside the gene matches. This CDR3 has 14 residues.

This clonotype occurred a few times. The chain uses TRBV7-2 and TRBJ1-4; tentative D call: TRBD1 (5 bases). In germline, CDR1 is SGHTA, CDR2 FQGNSA. This CDR3 comprises 14 residues. The V gene lost 6 bases and the J gene lost 5 bases, with 13 bases spanning the gap. The CDR3 here is CASRPGGLNEKLFF. The CDR3 DNA is TGTGCCAGCAGACCGGGGGGTCTGAATGAAAAACTGTTTTTT.

The table lists this clonotype with a few counts. The CDR3: CASSYPIRQGKFPDEQFF. Here the CDR3 DNA reads TGTGCCAGCAGTTACCCAATACGACAGGGAAAGTTTCCAGATGAGCAGTTCTTC. The rearrangement joins TRBV6-2 or TRBV6-3 to TRBJ2-1, with 7 bases lining up with TRBD1. Germline CDR1 MNHEY, CDR2 SVGEGT. The CDR3 runs 18 residues. Unmatched junction bases numbered 18, after V lost 2 bases and J lost 8 bases.